This TCR beta chain was recovered during a study of T cell repertoires in cytomegalovirus infection. This clonotype has only a few counts. Its antigen is not known. One entry per CDR3 protein, called by TCRdb with MiXCR from the reads. The sample holds about 480,000 distinct CDR3 sequences, roughly a third seen once. General study findings and limits: Carriage of CMV together with the relevant HLA was identifiable through cumulative public TCR beta family frequency. Predominance within the ex vivo response was attributable to HLA-C-restricted CMV-specific TCR beta clonotypes.

The TCR comes from a human donor in good health (CMV status not recorded). Some clones in this sample may be carry-over from other donors' samples. The specimen comprised cultured PBMCs, sampled from culture after CMV antigen stimulation.

CDR3: CASSRGLVYEQYV. The CDR3 bases are TGTGCCAGCAGCCGGGGACTAGTCTACGAGCAGTACGTC. The rearrangement links TRBV6-2 or TRBV6-3 to TRBJ2-7; 8 bases agree with TRBD2. CDR3 length: 13 amino acids. Germline V CDR1 and CDR2: MNHEY, SVGEGT. Trimming cost V 6 bases and J 3 bases; bases outside gene matches: 4.